A selection of T cell receptor beta chains follows, all from one sample in a study of cytomegalovirus exposure and HLA in healthy donors. Data came from immunoSEQ multiplex PCR; TCRdb stores just in-frame clones and leaves some out. The data contain under 150,000 clones, roughly four fifths of them singletons. Sequences were obtained from PBMCs. Receptors originate from a woman aged 45-60 years in good health and CMV-seronegative. Each CDR3 is given with its conserved first and last residue. The D gene is left open where the match is weak. Not all rows give a size; the values are once, few, many and, for expanded clones, a class.

V	D	size	J	DNA	CDR3
TRBV14	-	-	TRBJ2-2	TGTGCCAGCAGGTCCCTAAATAAGACCGGGGAGCTGTTTTTT	CASRSLNKTGELFF
TRBV5-4	-	once	TRBJ1-2	TGTGCCAGCAAGGGGATAGGCCAAAGTGGCTACACCTTC	CASKGIGQSGYTF
TRBV5-4	-	-	TRBJ1-2	TGTGCCAGCAGCCTCCCGCGGGGAACTAACTATGGCTACACCTTC	CASSLPRGTNYGYTF
TRBV9	-	few	TRBJ2-6	TGTGCCAGCAGCGTAGGCAGTCTCGGGGCCAACGTCCTGACTTTC	CASSVGSLGANVLTF
TRBV5-1	-	-	TRBJ1-1	TGCGCCAGCAGCTTGTATAACACAGCAGACACTGAAGCTTTCTTT	CASSLYNTADTEAFF
TRBV7-8	-	-	TRBJ1-1	TGTGCCAGCAGCCCCCCAATTCCGGGTTTTCGCCCTGCCGCTGAAGCTTTCTTT	CASSPPIPGFRPAAEAFF
TRBV7-2	TRBD1	-	TRBJ1-1	TGTGCCAGCAGCACTTACAGGGGGCTGGCGAACACTGAAGCTTTCTTT	CASSTYRGLANTEAFF
TRBV6-5	TRBD1	few	TRBJ1-1	TGTGCCAGCAGTCGCAGGGGGCGCACTGAAGCTTTCTTT	CASSRRGRTEAFF
TRBV19	-	-	TRBJ1-1	TGTGCCAGTAGCCCCCGGGTGGGGGGCACTGAAGCTTTCTTT	CASSPRVGGTEAFF
TRBV6-6	-	-	TRBJ1-1	TGTGCCAGCAGCTACGCACCCGAGACTGAAGCTTTCTTT	CASSYAPETEAFF
TRBV5-3	TRBD2	-	TRBJ2-3	TGTGCCAGAGAATGTAGACTAGCGGGGGCCGTCTTCCCCACAGATACGCAGTATTTT	CARECRLAGAVFPTDTQYF
TRBV5-4	TRBD2	-	TRBJ2-3	TGTGCCAGCAGAAAAGAGCGGGAGTACCCAGATACGCAGTATTTT	CASRKEREYPDTQYF
TRBV28	-	-	TRBJ1-2	TGTGCCAGCAGTCAACTCGACAGGCTTTATGGCTACACCTTC	CASSQLDRLYGYTF
TRBV25-1	-	-	TRBJ1-1	TGTGCCAGCAGTGATATACCGGACACTGAAGCTTTCTTT	CASSDIPDTEAFF
TRBV5-8	-	-	TRBJ1-4	TGTGCCAGCAGCTTGGGGGCGACCCTGGGGGGTGAAAAACTGTTTTTT	CASSLGATLGGEKLFF
TRBV7-2	TRBD2	-	TRBJ2-7	TGTGCCAGCAGCTTAGTTGCAGCGGGGCAGGGCGAGCAGTACTTC	CASSLVAAGQGEQYF
TRBV5-1	-	-	TRBJ2-5	TGCGCCAGCAGCTTGGGCGGGACAGACCAAGAGACCCAGTACTTC	CASSLGGTDQETQYF
TRBV11-2	TRBD1	-	TRBJ1-5	TGTGCCAGCAGCTTAGGAACAGGGGCTAGCAGTCAGCCCCAGCATTTT	CASSLGTGASSQPQHF
TRBV7-2	-	once	TRBJ2-2	TGTGCCAGCAGCTTAGTAGCGACCCCCGGGGAGCTGTTTTTT	CASSLVATPGELFF
TRBV4-3	TRBD2	-	TRBJ2-1	TGCGCCAGCAGCCAAGACGGGGGGAGCTCCTACAATGAGCAGTTCTTC	CASSQDGGSSYNEQFF
TRBV5-1	-	-	TRBJ2-1	TGCGCCAGCAGCTTGGATTCTAGCGTAGGCTACAATGAGCAGTTCTTC	CASSLDSSVGYNEQFF
TRBV28	TRBD2	-	TRBJ2-7	TGTGCCAGCAGTTCCCCTAGGACTAGCGGGATATACGAGCAGTACTTC	CASSSPRTSGIYEQYF
TRBV7-2	TRBD1	-	TRBJ1-2	TGTGCCAGCAGCCCGGACAGGACCCGGAAATCCTATGGCTACACCTTC	CASSPDRTRKSYGYTF
TRBV19	TRBD1	-	TRBJ1-2	TGTGCCAGTAGTGGACGACAGGGGGGAAACTATGGCTACACCTTC	CASSGRQGGNYGYTF
TRBV11-1	-	-	TRBJ2-7	TGTGCCAGCAGCTGGGGCCGCGAGCAGTACTTC	CASSWGREQYF
TRBV29-1	-	-	TRBJ1-6	TGCAGCGCTCGACTGGGGAGCTCCTATAATTCACCCCTCCACTTT	CSARLGSSYNSPLHF
TRBV10-3	-	-	TRBJ1-3	TGTGCCATCAGTGAGAACGCCGGGACAACAACCTCTGGAAACACCATATATTTT	CAISENAGTTTSGNTIYF
TRBV4-1	-	-	TRBJ2-5	TGCGCCAGCAGCCCATGGCGGAGAGAGACCCAGTACTTC	CASSPWRRETQYF
TRBV19	-	-	TRBJ2-1	TGTGCCAGTCGTACGGGAGAGGTCGTCGGGTACAATGAGCAGTTCTTC	CASRTGEVVGYNEQFF
TRBV28	TRBD2	few	TRBJ2-3	TGTGCCAGCAGTGCGGGGGGGCGGGTAGTACCCCCAGATACGCAGTATTTT	CASSAGGRVVPPDTQYF
TRBV6-4	-	-	TRBJ2-2	TGTGCCAGCAGTGGGAGTAACACCGGGGAGCTGTTTTTT	CASSGSNTGELFF
TRBV4-2	-	-	TRBJ2-2	TGTGCCAGCAGCCAAGATGATGCGGGGTTGAACACCGGGGAGCTGTTTTTT	CASSQDDAGLNTGELFF
TRBV9	TRBD2	-	TRBJ2-3	TGTGCCAGCAGCGTAGATAGCGGGAGAGGCACAGATACGCAGTATTTT	CASSVDSGRGTDTQYF
TRBV7-3	TRBD2	once	TRBJ2-1	TGTGCCAGCAGCCACTCTAACCTAGCGGGAGGGTGGGTTGACAATGAGCAGTTCTTC	CASSHSNLAGGWVDNEQFF
TRBV5-4	-	-	TRBJ1-2	TGTGCCAGCAGCTTGGACAGGCTCTATGGCTACACCTTC	CASSLDRLYGYTF
TRBV30	TRBD1	-	TRBJ1-1	TGTGCCTGGGGCTTCGACAGGGGCACTGAAGCTTTCTTT	CAWGFDRGTEAFF
TRBV12-5	-	-	TRBJ2-5	TGTGCTAGTGCTCTACCCACCGCGGGCGAGACCCAGTACTTC	CASALPTAGETQYF
TRBV5-1	TRBD1	-	TRBJ2-3	TGCGCCAGCAGCCCATCGACAGGGGGCTTTTCAGATACGCAGTATTTT	CASSPSTGGFSDTQYF
TRBV18	-	-	TRBJ1-4	TGTGCCAGCTCACCCCCGGGTCTTTATAATGAAAAACTGTTTTTT	CASSPPGLYNEKLFF
TRBV4-3	TRBD1	-	TRBJ2-7	TGCGCCAGCAGCCTCAGACAGGGTCCCTACGAGCAGTACTTC	CASSLRQGPYEQYF
TRBV4-1	TRBD1	-	TRBJ1-5	TGCGCCAGCAGTCTGCGACAGGGTTTGCAGCCCCAGCATTTT	CASSLRQGLQPQHF
TRBV11-2	-	once	TRBJ1-1	TGTGCCAGCAGCCCGAACCCTACAGGCATGAACACTGAAGCTTTCTTT	CASSPNPTGMNTEAFF
TRBV11-2	-	-	TRBJ2-1	TGTGCCAGCAGCGCGGCACTAAACAATGAGCAGTTCTTC	CASSAALNNEQFF
TRBV9	-	-	TRBJ1-1	TGTGCCAGCAGCGTATCGCAGGGGAACACTGAAGCTTTCTTT	CASSVSQGNTEAFF
TRBV7-3	TRBD2	-	TRBJ2-1	TGTGCCAGCAGCTTAGGAGTCGGGGGGGCCTTATCCAATGAGCAGTTCTTC	CASSLGVGGALSNEQFF
TRBV19	TRBD1	few	TRBJ2-1	TGTGCCAGTAGTATGGACAGGAGCTCCTACAATGAGCAGTTCTTC	CASSMDRSSYNEQFF
TRBV5-1	TRBD1	-	TRBJ1-1	TGCGCCAGCAGCTTGGGGGGGGGACAGGGGGGTGACACTGAAGCTTTCTTT	CASSLGGGQGGDTEAFF
TRBV19	TRBD2	-	TRBJ2-5	TGTGCCAGTAGTGGTGCTAGCGGCATCCAAGAGACCCAGTACTTC	CASSGASGIQETQYF
TRBV6-5	TRBD2	-	TRBJ2-7	TGTGCCAGCAGTGGGGGGGTTCCCCACGAGCAGTACTTC	CASSGGVPHEQYF
TRBV25-1	TRBD2	few	TRBJ2-7	TGTGCCAGCAGTGAGGGGACTAGCGTTCGCTACGAGCAGTACTTC	CASSEGTSVRYEQYF
TRBV11-2	-	-	TRBJ1-1	TGTGCCAGCAGCCCGGGGGGCTGGGATGGGAACACTGAAGCTTTCTTT	CASSPGGWDGNTEAFF
TRBV6-1	-	-	TRBJ1-2	TGTGCCAGCAGCGGACTTAACTATGGCTACACCTTC	CASSGLNYGYTF
TRBV2	-	-	TRBJ1-1	TGTGCCAGCCGAGTCGAGTTCCACACTGAAGCTTTCTTT	CASRVEFHTEAFF
TRBV10-3	-	-	TRBJ1-1	TGTGCCATCAGTGCAACGAACGGAGTAAGTGAAGCTTTCTTT	CAISATNGVSEAFF
TRBV9	TRBD1	-	TRBJ2-1	TGTGCCAGCAGCGAAGGGGACAGGGACAATGAGCAGTTCTTC	CASSEGDRDNEQFF
TRBV18	-	-	TRBJ1-4	TGTGCCAGCTCAGAAGACAGGCCGGTCGGGGAACTGTTTTTT	CASSEDRPVGELFF
TRBV14	-	few	TRBJ2-1	TGTGCCAGCAGCCAAGTCAAGCCCTTCTACAATGAGCAGTTCTTC	CASSQVKPFYNEQFF
TRBV7-2	TRBD2	-	TRBJ2-3	TGTGCCAGCAGCTTAGATTCTAGCGGTATCACAGATACGCAGTATTTT	CASSLDSSGITDTQYF
TRBV6-1	-	-	TRBJ1-1	TGTGCCAGCATCCAGGGAACTGAAGCTTTCTTT	CASIQGTEAFF